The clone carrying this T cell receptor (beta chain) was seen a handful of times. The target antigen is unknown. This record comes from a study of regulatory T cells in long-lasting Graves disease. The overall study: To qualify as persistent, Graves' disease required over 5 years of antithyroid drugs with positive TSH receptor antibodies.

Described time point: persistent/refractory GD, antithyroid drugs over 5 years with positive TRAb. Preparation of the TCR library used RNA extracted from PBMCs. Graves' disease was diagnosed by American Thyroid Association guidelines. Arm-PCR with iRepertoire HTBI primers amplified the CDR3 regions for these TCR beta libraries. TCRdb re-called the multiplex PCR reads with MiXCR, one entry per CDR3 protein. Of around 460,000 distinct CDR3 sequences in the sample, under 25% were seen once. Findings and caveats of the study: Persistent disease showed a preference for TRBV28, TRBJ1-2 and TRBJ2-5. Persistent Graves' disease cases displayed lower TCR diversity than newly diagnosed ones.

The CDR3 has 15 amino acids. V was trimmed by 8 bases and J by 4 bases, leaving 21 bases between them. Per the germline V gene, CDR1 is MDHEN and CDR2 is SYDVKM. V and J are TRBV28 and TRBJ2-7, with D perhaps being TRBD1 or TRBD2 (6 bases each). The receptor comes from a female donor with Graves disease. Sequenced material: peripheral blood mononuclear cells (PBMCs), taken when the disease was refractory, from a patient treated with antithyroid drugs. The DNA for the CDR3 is TGTGCCAGCTCGAGAGCCGGGGGCCAAAGGTACGAGCAGTACTTC. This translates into CASSRAGGQRYEQYF.